The sample holds many counts of the clone carrying this T cell receptor (beta chain). Antigen unknown. This record comes from a study of early T cells in non-severe SARS-CoV-2 infection. Study background: With bulk RNA from unsorted whole blood as input, sequencing yielded unpaired chains. The study, taken as a whole, reports: VDJdb matches were skewed toward anti-spike CD8 T cell responses.

The germline V gene has CDR1 DFQATT and CDR2 SNEGSKA (reference sequence). V was cut by 6 bases and J by 5 bases, with 16 bases left in between. The CDR3 runs to 13 residues. The TCR library protocol attached unique molecular identifiers to the individual cDNA molecules. TCRdb re-called the 5' RACE reads with MiXCR, one entry per CDR3 protein. The repertoire has around 39,000 distinct CDR3 sequences, less than 6.5% of them found once; the top ten carry about 6%. Sequences were derived from whole blood, sampled at baseline. The chain combines TRBV20-1 with TRBJ2-5; perhaps TRBD1 as D (6 bases). The sequence was collected from an adult who was a healthcare worker with PCR-confirmed SARS-CoV-2 infection or an uninfected control (not recorded which). The CDR3 loop reads CSAQQGVGETQYF. The DNA for the CDR3 is TGCAGTGCGCAACAGGGCGTAGGCGAGACCCAGTACTTC.